The text below deals with one T cell receptor (beta chain). Its antigen is unidentified. The CDR3 runs to 14 residues. Germline V CDR1 and CDR2: LGHNA, YNFKEQ. V dropped 3 bases and J dropped 0 bases, with 6 bases sitting between them. The sample originates from a study of T cell clonotyping in hematopoietic cell transplantation. Study-wide points: Without cell sorting, CD4 versus CD8 contributions remain unresolved. At the given depth, recipient repertoires were over 97% de novo clonotypes.

Sequenced by immunoSEQ multiplex PCR; TCRdb stores in-frame clones only, minus some. The sample holds 55,000 to 70,000 clones; around 94% are singletons and the top ten take 1.6%. Specimen: peripheral blood mononuclear cells. The origin of this receptor is a man aged 45 to 65 in good health. Some clones in this sample may be carry-over from other donors' samples. V is TRBV4-2 and J is TRBJ2-1; D is unclear. Written as DNA, the CDR3 is TGTGCCAGCAGCCAGGAAAACTCCTACAATGAGCAGTTCTTC. Its protein product is CASSQENSYNEQFF.